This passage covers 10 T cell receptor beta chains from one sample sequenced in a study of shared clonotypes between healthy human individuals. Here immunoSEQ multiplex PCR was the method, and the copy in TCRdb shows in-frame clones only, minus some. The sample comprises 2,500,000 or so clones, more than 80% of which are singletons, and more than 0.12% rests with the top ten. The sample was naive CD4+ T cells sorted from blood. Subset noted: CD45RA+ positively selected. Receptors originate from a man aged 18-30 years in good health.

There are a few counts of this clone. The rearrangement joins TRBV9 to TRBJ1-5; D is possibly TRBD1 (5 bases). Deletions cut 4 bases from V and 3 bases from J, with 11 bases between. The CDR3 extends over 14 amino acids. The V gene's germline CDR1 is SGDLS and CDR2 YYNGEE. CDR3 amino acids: CASSLEGSNQPQHF. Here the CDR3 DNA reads TGTGCCAGCAGCCTTGAGGGGTCCAATCAGCCCCAGCATTTT.

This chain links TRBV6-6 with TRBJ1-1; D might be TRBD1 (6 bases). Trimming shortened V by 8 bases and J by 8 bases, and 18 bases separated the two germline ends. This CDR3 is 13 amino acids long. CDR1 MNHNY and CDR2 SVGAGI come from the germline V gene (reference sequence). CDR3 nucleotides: TGTGCCAGCGGTTCTTCAGGGGCTGAGGAAGCTTTCTTT. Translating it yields CASGSSGAEEAFF.

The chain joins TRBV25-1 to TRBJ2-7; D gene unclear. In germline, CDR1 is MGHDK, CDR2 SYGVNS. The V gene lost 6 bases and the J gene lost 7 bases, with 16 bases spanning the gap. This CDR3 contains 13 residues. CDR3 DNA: TGTGCCAGCAGCGCTGCCGCCAGTCAAGAGCAGTACTTC. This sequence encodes CASSAAASQEQYF.

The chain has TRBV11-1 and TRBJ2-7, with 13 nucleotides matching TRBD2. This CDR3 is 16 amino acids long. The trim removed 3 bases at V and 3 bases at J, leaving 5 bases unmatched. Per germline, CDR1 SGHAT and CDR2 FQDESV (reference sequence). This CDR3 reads CASSLTSGGPNYEQYF. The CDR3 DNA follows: TGTGCCAGCAGCTTGACTAGCGGGGGGCCGAACTACGAGCAGTACTTC.

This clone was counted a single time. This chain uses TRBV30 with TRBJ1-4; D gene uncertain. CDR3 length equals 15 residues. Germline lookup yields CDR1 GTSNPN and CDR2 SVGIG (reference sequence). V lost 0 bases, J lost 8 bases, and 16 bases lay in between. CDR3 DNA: TGTGCCTGGAGTGTACGGGTGCGGTTTGGGGAAAAACTGTTTTTT. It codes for CAWSVRVRFGEKLFF.

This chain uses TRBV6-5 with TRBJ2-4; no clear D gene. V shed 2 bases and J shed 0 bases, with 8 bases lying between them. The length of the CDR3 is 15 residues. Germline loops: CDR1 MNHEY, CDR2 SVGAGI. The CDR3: CASSYGQLAKNIQYF. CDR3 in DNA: TGTGCCAGCAGTTACGGCCAGCTAGCCAAAAACATTCAGTACTTC.

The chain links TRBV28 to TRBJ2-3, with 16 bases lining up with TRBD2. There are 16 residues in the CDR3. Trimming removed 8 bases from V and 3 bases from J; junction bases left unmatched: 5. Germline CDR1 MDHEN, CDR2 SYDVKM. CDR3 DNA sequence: TGTGCCAGCCGCGGGACTAGCGGGGGGGCGACAGATACGCAGTATTTT. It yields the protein CASRGTSGGATDTQYF.

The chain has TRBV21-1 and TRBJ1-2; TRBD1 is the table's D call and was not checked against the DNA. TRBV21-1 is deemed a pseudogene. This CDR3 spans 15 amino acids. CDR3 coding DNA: TGTGCCAGCAGCAAACGACTCGACAGCCACTATGGCTACACCTTC. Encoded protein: CASSKRLDSHYGYTF.

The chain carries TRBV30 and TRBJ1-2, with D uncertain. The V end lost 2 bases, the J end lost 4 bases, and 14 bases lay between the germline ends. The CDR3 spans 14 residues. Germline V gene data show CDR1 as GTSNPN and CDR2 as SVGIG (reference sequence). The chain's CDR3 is CAWSLDSKSYGYTF. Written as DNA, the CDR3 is TGTGCCTGGAGTTTAGATAGCAAGAGCTATGGCTACACCTTC.

CDR3 sequence: CASSLGSGGADEQYF. For the CDR3, the DNA is TGCGCCAGCAGCTTGGGTAGCGGGGGGGCCGACGAGCAGTACTTC. V usage is TRBV5-1 and J usage is TRBJ2-7; 11 nucleotides align to TRBD2. This CDR3 region has 15 residues. The V and J ends lost 0 bases and 5 bases, in that order; junction bases with no gene match: 4. Germline V gives CDR1 SGHRS, CDR2 YFSETQ.